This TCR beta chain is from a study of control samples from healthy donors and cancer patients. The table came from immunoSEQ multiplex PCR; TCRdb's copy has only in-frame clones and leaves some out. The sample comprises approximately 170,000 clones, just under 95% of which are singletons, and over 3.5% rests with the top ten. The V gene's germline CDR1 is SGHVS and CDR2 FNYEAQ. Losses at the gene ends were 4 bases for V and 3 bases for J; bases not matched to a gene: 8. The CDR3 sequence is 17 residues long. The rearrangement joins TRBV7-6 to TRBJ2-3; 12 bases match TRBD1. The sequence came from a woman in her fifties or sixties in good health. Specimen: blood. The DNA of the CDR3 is TGTGCCAGCAGCTCATACTCGGGACAGGGGGCTACAGATACGCAGTATTTT. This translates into CASSSYSGQGATDTQYF.